This passage covers 6 T cell receptor beta chains from one sample sequenced in a study of blood T cell repertoires in COVID-19 (dated by TCRdb to the early 2020s). Library construction relied on the immunoSEQ multiplex PCR assay. Entries here come from immuneACCESS through TCRdb and include only in-frame sequences with V and J called. Some clones fail to appear in such tables; in the studies checked, an unresolved V gene covers under half of the shortfall, and the cause of the remainder is unknown. This sample comprises fewer than 150,000 clones, 80% to 90% of them detected only once. More than 4% of the sample rests with the top ten. Sequenced input: peripheral blood. Source of these receptors: a middle-aged woman with acute or convalescent COVID-19.

This chain links TRBV7-9 with TRBJ1-5; 8 nucleotides match TRBD1. CDR1 is SEHNR and CDR2 is FQNEAQ in the germline V gene (reference sequence). V lost 5 bases to trimming and J lost 5 bases; unmatched junction nucleotides: 14. This CDR3 has 17 residues. The CDR3, as DNA: TGTGCCAGCAGCAACTCCAGACGGGGGACAGGTTATCAGCCCCAGCATTTT. Translation: CASSNSRRGTGYQPQHF.

This chain uses TRBV24-1 with TRBJ2-3, with a possible D match to TRBD1 (6 bases). CDR3 length: 15 residues. Germline V CDR1 and CDR2: KGHDR, SFDVKD. V shed 0 bases and J shed 5 bases, with 11 bases lying between them. CDR3 region: CATSDLNRAVDTQYF. The CDR3 DNA reads as TGTGCCACCAGTGATTTGAACAGGGCGGTAGATACGCAGTATTTT.

This chain joins TRBV5-6 and TRBJ1-1; D is undetermined. Germline V lookup: CDR1 SGHDT, CDR2 YYEEEE. Trimming cost V 2 bases and J 11 bases, with 10 bases left between them. There are 11 residues in the CDR3. The CDR3 here is CASSLGGRAFF. CDR3 coding DNA: TGTGCCAGCAGCTTAGGAGGTCGGGCTTTCTTT.

The chain carries TRBV7-8 and TRBJ1-1; possibly TRBD1 for D (5 bases). Trimming stripped 8 bases from V and 1 base from J, with 8 bases between. This CDR3 has 12 amino acids. Germline loops: CDR1 SGHVS, CDR2 FQNEAQ. CDR3 sequence (DNA): TGTGCCAGCGAGCAGGGGAACACTGAAGCTTTCTTT. Its translation is CASEQGNTEAFF.

This chain joins TRBV7-8 and TRBJ1-1; D gene uncertain. Germline CDR1 is SGHVS and CDR2 is FQNEAQ. V shed 4 bases and J shed 0 bases, with 12 bases lying between them. There are 15 residues in the CDR3. Here the CDR3 reads CASSSRRFLNTEAFF. CDR3 nucleotides: TGTGCCAGCAGCTCGAGGCGCTTCTTGAACACTGAAGCTTTCTTT.

The CDR3 spells CASSPRARGGPGELFF. CDR3 DNA sequence: TGTGCCAGCAGCCCCCGGGCGCGGGGGGGCCCCGGGGAGCTGTTTTTT. The gene calls are TRBV6-2 or TRBV6-3 and TRBJ2-2; 9 positions agree with TRBD2. With 6 bases clipped from V and 6 bases from J, the junction kept 11 bases outside the gene matches. The CDR3 is 16 residues long. CDR1 and CDR2 from the germline V gene are MNHEY and SVGEGT.